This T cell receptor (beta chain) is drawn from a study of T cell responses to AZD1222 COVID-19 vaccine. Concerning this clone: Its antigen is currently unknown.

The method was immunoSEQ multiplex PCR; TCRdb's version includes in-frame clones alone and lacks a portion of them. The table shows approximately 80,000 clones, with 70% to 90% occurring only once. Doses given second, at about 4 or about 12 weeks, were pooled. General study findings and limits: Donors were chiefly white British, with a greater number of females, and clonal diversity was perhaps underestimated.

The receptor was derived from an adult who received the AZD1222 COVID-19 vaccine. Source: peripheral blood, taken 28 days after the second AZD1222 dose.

The CDR3 DNA follows: TGTGCCAGCAGGGTACCTGGGGGGGCAGATACGCAGTATTTT. Its protein is CASRVPGGADTQYF. The J gene is TRBJ2-3, the V gene TRBV6-5, with 7 bases matching TRBD2. The J segment lost 4 bases and the V segment lost 6 bases, leaving 7 bases of the junction unmatched. Per germline, CDR1 MNHEY and CDR2 SVGAGI. This CDR3 has 14 residues.